Only a few counts were recorded for the clone carrying this T cell receptor beta chain. Antigen: not known. Via MiXCR, TCRdb re-called the RT-PCR reads, giving one row per CDR3 protein. The data hold more than 250,000 distinct CDR3 sequences, with just over 20% observed a single time. The source of the sample is a study of response to subunit inactivated influenza vaccine. Notes on the study in general: It was the authors' suggestion that each seasonal influenza vaccination recruits few new T cells.

This clonotype originated in a man between 50 and 75 years old who received an inactivated influenza vaccine. The source material was PBMCs from blood, sampled 21 months after vaccination.

The CDR3 sequence: CASSFRSGANVLTF. The CDR3 DNA reads as TGTGCCAGTAGCTTCCGCTCTGGGGCCAACGTCCTGACTTTC. This sequence joins TRBV19 and TRBJ2-6, with no clear D. The CDR3 contains 14 residues. In germline, CDR1 is LNHDA, CDR2 SQIVND (reference sequence). V lost 6 bases to trimming and J lost 0 bases, with 6 bases between them.